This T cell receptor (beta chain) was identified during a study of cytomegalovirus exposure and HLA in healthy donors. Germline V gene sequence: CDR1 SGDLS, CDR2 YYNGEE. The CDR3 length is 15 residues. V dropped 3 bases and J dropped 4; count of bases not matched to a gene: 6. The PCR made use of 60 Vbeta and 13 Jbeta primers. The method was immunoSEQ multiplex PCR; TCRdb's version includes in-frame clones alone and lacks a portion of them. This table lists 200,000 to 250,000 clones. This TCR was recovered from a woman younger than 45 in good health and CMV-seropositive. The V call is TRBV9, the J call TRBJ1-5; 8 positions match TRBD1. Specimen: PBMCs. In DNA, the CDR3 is TGTGCCAGCAGCGGACAGACAGGGGAAAATCAGCCCCAGCATTTT. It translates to CASSGQTGENQPQHF.